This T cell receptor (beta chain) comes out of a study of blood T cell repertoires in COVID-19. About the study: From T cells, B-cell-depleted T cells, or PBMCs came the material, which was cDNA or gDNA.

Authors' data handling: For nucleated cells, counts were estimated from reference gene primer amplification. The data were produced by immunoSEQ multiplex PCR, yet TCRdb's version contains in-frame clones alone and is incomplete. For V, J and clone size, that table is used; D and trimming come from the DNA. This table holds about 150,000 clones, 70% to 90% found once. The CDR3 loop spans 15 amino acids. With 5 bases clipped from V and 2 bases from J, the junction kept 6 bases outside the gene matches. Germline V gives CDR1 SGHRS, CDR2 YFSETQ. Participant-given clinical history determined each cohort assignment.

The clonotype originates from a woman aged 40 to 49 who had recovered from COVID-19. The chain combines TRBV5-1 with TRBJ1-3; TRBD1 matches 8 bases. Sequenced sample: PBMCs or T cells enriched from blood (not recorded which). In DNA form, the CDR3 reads TGCGCCAGCAGACCTCAGGGGGCTGCTGGAAACACCATATATTTT. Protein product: CASRPQGAAGNTIYF.